The sequence of this T cell receptor (beta chain) was determined in a study of human T cells and chemical hapten exposure. Study conclusions and caveats: Counts of expanded TCRs (at PT1) showed a positive correlation with patch test score.

Using its own MiXCR run on the RACE reads, TCRdb lists one record per CDR3 protein. The table shows 150,000 to 200,000 distinct CDR3 sequences, with 20% to 25% occurring only once. Time point described: patch test 1, 2 weeks after DPC sensitization. This sample's treatment: therapeutic diphenylcyclopropenone sensitization with weekly scalp DPC. Ahead of each patch test application, blood was drawn. Alopecia patients deemed DPC-suitable, aged 18 to 70, excluding pregnancy. CDR1 and CDR2 from the germline V gene are SGHRS and YFSETQ. The length of the CDR3 is 15 residues. The V segment lost 3 bases and the J segment 1 base; nucleotides outside the gene matches: 4. This clonotype was counted between two and nine times. Its specificity is unknown.

V usage is TRBV5-1 and J usage is TRBJ2-5; 9 bases agree with TRBD1. The receptor was derived from a woman aged 50 to 60 with alopecia areata. Some clones in this sample may be carry-over from other donors' samples. The starting material was whole blood, obtained in connection with sensitization to the hapten diphenylcyclopropenone (DPC). The CDR3 loop is CASSYGQGPQETQYF. The DNA for the CDR3 is TGCGCCAGCAGCTATGGACAGGGGCCCCAAGAGACCCAGTACTTC.